The next 32 T cell receptor beta chains were all read from a single sample in a study of beta chain features in type 1 diabetes. What was sequenced were expressed TCRB transcripts, since all of the isolated RNA had been reverse transcribed. TCRdb's copy holds only in-frame clones and misses some; the assay was immunoSEQ multiplex PCR. The sample includes 130,000 to 150,000 clones, about 10% of them seen just once. The sample taken for sequencing was naive CD4+ T cells from blood. The origin of the receptors is a man between 18 and 35 years old in good health.

This clone was counted between two and nine times. This chain links TRBV30 with TRBJ2-7; the D is unclear. From germline, CDR1 is GTSNPN and CDR2 SVGIG (reference sequence). Deletions cut 5 bases from V and 4 bases from J, with 12 bases between. The CDR3 extends over 12 amino acids. CDR3 DNA: TGTGCCTGGCGGGTAGACCATTACGAGCAGTACTTC. It specifies CAWRVDHYEQYF.

Only a few counts were recorded for this clone. The chain combines TRBV4-2 with TRBJ1-5, with 7 positions matching TRBD1. Germline V gene sequence: CDR1 LGHNA, CDR2 YNFKEQ. Trimming cost V 3 bases and J 3 bases; bases outside gene matches: 5. The CDR3 is 15 amino acids. CDR3 DNA sequence: TGTGCCAGCAGCCACCCCGGGACAGTCAATCAGCCCCAGCATTTT. It encodes CASSHPGTVNQPQHF.

This clone has more than one count but fewer than ten. The chain couples TRBV4-1 to TRBJ2-7, with 9 bases fitting TRBD1. CDR1 and CDR2 from the germline V gene are MGHRA and YSYEKL. CDR3 size: 16 residues. With 1 base clipped from V and 1 base from J, the junction kept 5 bases outside the gene matches. In DNA, the CDR3 is TGCGCCAGCAGCCAAGGGGTACAGGGGGCTTCCTACGAGCAGTACTTC. Residues: CASSQGVQGASYEQYF.

This clone was counted many times. The chain uses TRBV7-2 and TRBJ2-3, with 8 bases fitting TRBD2. The CDR3 runs 12 residues. With V trimmed by 5 bases and J by 12 bases, 7 bases remained unmatched. Germline V gene sequence: CDR1 SGHTA, CDR2 FQGNSA. The CDR3 here is CASSPSGGTQYF. The DNA for the CDR3 is TGTGCCAGCAGCCCGAGCGGGGGAACACAGTATTTT.

V is TRBV5-4 and J is TRBJ2-1; TRBD2 agrees at 14 bases. The CDR3 has 16 amino acids. The V gene's germline CDR1 is SGHNT and CDR2 YYREEE (reference sequence). Losses at the gene ends were 4 bases for V and 3 bases for J; bases not matched to a gene: 3. CDR3 coding DNA: TGTGCCAGCAGCCGGACTAGCGGGGGGCTCTACAATGAGCAGTTCTTC. It is translated as CASSRTSGGLYNEQFF.

There are a few counts of this clone. The V and J genes are TRBV4-3 and TRBJ2-7; tentatively, D is TRBD2 (6 bases). The CDR3 contains 14 residues. The germline V gene encodes CDR1 LGHNA and CDR2 YSLEER. V dropped 3 bases and J dropped 2 bases, with 11 bases sitting between them. The CDR3 bases are TGCGCCAGCAGCCACGGGCGGGGACCCTACGAGCAGTACTTC. It encodes CASSHGRGPYEQYF.

This clone was counted between two and nine times. The V gene is TRBV5-4, the J gene TRBJ2-5; tentatively, D is TRBD1 (6 bases). CDR1 and CDR2 (germline): SGHNT, YYREEE (reference sequence). The CDR3 is 18 amino acids. V dropped 3 bases and J dropped 1 base, with 22 bases sitting between them. The CDR3 loop reads CASSSHPLGAGAQETQYF. The CDR3 region has the DNA TGTGCCAGCAGCTCCCATCCCCTGGGGGCCGGAGCCCAAGAGACCCAGTACTTC.

A few counts support this clone. CDR3 sequence (DNA): TGTGCCAGCAGTTTCTGGGACAGGGATGGCTACACCTTC. It encodes CASSFWDRDGYTF. This rearrangement joins TRBV27 to TRBJ1-2; 9 nucleotides agree with TRBD1. The CDR3 sequence is 13 residues long. Germline V gene lookup returns CDR1 MNHEY and CDR2 SMNVEV (reference sequence). The trim removed 3 bases at V and 6 bases at J, leaving 2 bases unmatched.

This clone was detected a few times. The rearrangement joins TRBV29-1 to TRBJ1-1; 9 bases map to TRBD1. Germline V gene sequence: CDR1 SQVTM, CDR2 ANQGSEA. Trimming cost V 3 bases and J 6 bases; bases outside gene matches: 11. This CDR3 is 15 amino acids long. CDR3: CSVDRRGQGYPEAFF. CDR3 nucleotides: TGCAGCGTTGATAGGAGAGGACAGGGGTACCCTGAAGCTTTCTTT. Variable domain in full (rest from reference TRBV29-1 and TRBJ1-1): SAVISQKPSRDICQRGTSLTIQCQVDSQVTMMFWYRQQPGQSLTLIATANQGSEATYESGFVIDKFPISRPNLTFSTLTVSNMSPEDSSIYLCSVDRRGQGYPEAFFGQGTRLTVV.

The V call is TRBV5-1, the J call TRBJ1-2; D might be TRBD1 (6 bases). V gave up 7 bases and J gave up 4 bases, with 20 bases separating them. The CDR3 runs to 15 residues. Germline CDR1 reads SGHRS; CDR2 reads YFSETQ. The CDR3 coding sequence is TGCGCCAGCGGAGGGGGGGGCGATCTGGCCTATGGCTACACCTTC. Its protein is CASGGGGDLAYGYTF. The full variable domain, in which reference TRBV5-1 and TRBJ1-2 provide the parts outside the CDR3, is KAGVTQTPRYLIKTRGQQVTLSCSPISGHRSVSWYQQTPGQGLQFLFEYFSETQRNKGNFPGRFSGRQFSNSRSEMNVSTLELGDSALYLCASGGGGDLAYGYTFGSGTRLTVV.

This clone was observed a few times. Other DNA variants within this sample encode the same CDR3. The V call is TRBV20-1, the J call TRBJ1-2, with D unclear. Germline V CDR1 and CDR2: DFQATT, SNEGSKA (reference sequence). The CDR3 has 10 residues. Trimming cost V 5 bases and J 3 bases, with 4 bases left between them. CDR3 DNA: TGCAGTGCTTCTGACTATGGCTACACCTTC. Translating gives CSASDYGYTF.

This clone appeared a few times. The chain couples TRBV7-2 to TRBJ1-2; 8 bases fit TRBD1. CDR3 length equals 13 residues. CDR1 and CDR2 (germline): SGHTA, FQGNSA. The J segment lost 4 bases and the V segment lost 5 bases, leaving 3 bases of the junction unmatched. In DNA, the CDR3 is TGTGCCAGCAGCCCTGGGACAGGCTATGGCTACACCTTC. It codes for CASSPGTGYGYTF.

V usage is TRBV5-5 and J usage is TRBJ1-5, with 7 positions matching TRBD1. The CDR3 is 14 residues long. CDR1 is SGHKS, CDR2 YYEKEE, per germline (reference sequence). V shed 4 bases and J 4 bases; nucleotides not matched to a gene: 5. The CDR3 region is CASSTGTDNQPQHF. As DNA, the CDR3 is TGTGCCAGCAGCACCGGGACAGATAATCAGCCCCAGCATTTT. Full variable domain (missing parts from reference TRBV5-5 and TRBJ1-5): DAGVTQSPTHLIKTRGQQVTLRCSPISGHKSVSWYQQVLGQGPQFIFQYYEKEERGRGNFPDRFSARQFPNYSSELNVNALLLGDSALYLCASSTGTDNQPQHFGDGTRLSIL.

The chain carries TRBV5-4 and TRBJ2-1; D perhaps matches TRBD2 (6 bases). V shed 0 bases and J shed 2 bases, with 15 bases lying between them. Germline CDR1 is SGHNT and CDR2 is YYREEE (reference sequence). CDR3 length: 17 amino acids. The chain's CDR3 is CASSLGLGGETYNEQFF. CDR3 in DNA: TGTGCCAGCAGCTTGGGCCTAGGCGGGGAAACCTACAATGAGCAGTTCTTC.

This clone came up a few times. V usage is TRBV5-6 and J usage is TRBJ2-7, with 9 nucleotides matching TRBD2. J gave up 4 bases and V 1 base, and 6 bases lay outside the gene matches. This CDR3 comprises 15 residues. Germline V gene lookup returns CDR1 SGHDT and CDR2 YYEEEE. DNA for the CDR3: TGTGCCAGCAGCTTGAAGAGCGGGGGGTCATACGAGCAGTACTTC. Translated, it gives CASSLKSGGSYEQYF.

The table lists this clone with many counts. This sequence joins TRBV27 and TRBJ2-5; TRBD1 agrees at 7 bases. The length of the CDR3 is 14 residues. Germline CDR1 reads MNHEY; CDR2 reads SMNVEV (reference sequence). With V trimmed by 6 bases and J by 5 bases, 9 bases remained unmatched. This CDR3 is CASRIGGGQETQYF. CDR3 in DNA: TGTGCCAGCAGAATAGGGGGCGGTCAGGAGACCCAGTACTTC.

V usage is TRBV6-1 and J usage is TRBJ1-4, with 8 bases aligning to TRBD1. The CDR3 is 13 residues long. Germline V gene data show CDR1 as MNHNS and CDR2 as SASEGT. Trimming took 6 bases from V and 5 from J; bases not matched to a gene: 2. CDR3 DNA: TGTGCCAGCAGAAGGACAGGGAATGAAAAACTGTTTTTT. Translated, it gives CASRRTGNEKLFF.

There are many counts of this clone. The chain links TRBV7-9 to TRBJ2-7; 10 bases match TRBD1. Germline CDR1 is SEHNR and CDR2 is FQNEAQ (reference sequence). The J segment lost 5 bases and the V segment lost 10 bases, leaving 8 bases of the junction unmatched. The CDR3 runs to 13 residues. Here the CDR3 DNA reads TGTGCCACCGCGGGACAGGGGATCCACGAGCAGTACTTC. This sequence encodes CATAGQGIHEQYF.

V gene TRBV20-1 combines with J gene TRBJ1-1; D not certain. Germline lookup yields CDR1 DFQATT and CDR2 SNEGSKA (reference sequence). V lost 5 bases and J lost 1, with 5 bases in between. The CDR3 has 11 amino acids. In DNA, the CDR3 is TGCAGTGCTCGGGGGAACACTGAAGCTTTCTTT. Its protein product is CSARGNTEAFF.

The CDR3 region has the DNA TGTGCCTGGAGCGACGGGACCTACGAGCAGTACTTC. Translation gives CAWSDGTYEQYF. V and J are TRBV30 and TRBJ2-7; tentatively, D is TRBD2 (5 bases). The CDR3 runs to 12 residues. Trimming took off 3 bases at V and 2 bases at J, with 8 bases between the two ends. Per germline, CDR1 GTSNPN and CDR2 SVGIG (reference sequence).

This clone was seen a handful of times. This rearrangement joins TRBV30 to TRBJ2-7, with D possibly TRBD1 on 7 matching bases. CDR3 length: 13 residues. Trimming pared 5 bases from V and 4 bases from J, leaving 15 bases between. CDR1 and CDR2 (germline): GTSNPN, SVGIG (reference sequence). CDR3 loop: CAWEAGGSYEQYF. CDR3 nucleotide sequence: TGTGCCTGGGAGGCAGGGGGGTCGTACGAGCAGTACTTC.

The chain couples TRBV30 to TRBJ1-2, with D possibly matching TRBD1 (6 bases). The CDR3 spans 12 residues. Germline-derived CDR1 and CDR2 are GTSNPN and SVGIG (reference sequence). The V and J ends lost 0 bases and 8 bases respectively, with 10 bases between them. CDR3 residues: CAWSVGARGYTF. The DNA for the CDR3 is TGTGCCTGGAGTGTGGGGGCAAGAGGCTACACCTTC.

For the CDR3, the DNA is TGTGCCAGCAGCTTCGAGGGGGCCGCTTCAGAGACCCAGTACTTC. Encoded protein: CASSFEGAASETQYF. The genes are TRBV11-2 and TRBJ2-5; the match to TRBD1 covers 7 bases. This CDR3 comprises 15 residues. Germline-derived CDR1 and CDR2 are SGHAT and FQNNGV. With V trimmed by 3 bases and J by 4 bases, 8 bases remained unmatched.

This clone showed up just a few times. The chain carries TRBV9 and TRBJ1-6; 8 bases agree with TRBD1. CDR3 length equals 16 residues. CDR1 and CDR2 (germline): SGDLS, YYNGEE. With 0 bases clipped from V and 6 bases from J, the junction kept 5 bases outside the gene matches. The CDR3 reads CASSVARTGSNSPLHF. CDR3 DNA sequence: TGTGCCAGCAGCGTAGCTCGGACAGGGAGTAATTCACCCCTCCACTTT.

This clone has at least ten counts. The genes are TRBV7-9 and TRBJ2-1; 8 positions agree with TRBD1. The CDR3 totals 15 residues. Germline trimming cut 5 bases from V and 2 bases from J; bases unmatched to any gene: 5. Per germline, CDR1 SEHNR and CDR2 FQNEAQ (reference sequence). The DNA of the CDR3 is TGTGCCAGCAGCCCCAAGACAGGGGCCTACAATGAGCAGTTCTTC. Its translation: CASSPKTGAYNEQFF.

On this clone: At one boundary the junction diverges from the germline segment, which might be a read error. The CDR3 spells CAWSPSLTAGEVHF. The CDR3, as DNA: TGTGCCTGGAGTCCATCTTTGACGGCGGGGGAGGTGCACTTC. This chain uses TRBV30 with TRBJ2-7; 7 bases map to TRBD2. CDR3 size: 14 residues. CDR1 and CDR2 (germline): GTSNPN, SVGIG (reference sequence).

This clone was seen repeatedly, ten times or more. The rearrangement joins TRBV14 to TRBJ2-5; D remains ambiguous. CDR1 SGHDN and CDR2 FVKESK come from the germline V gene. The CDR3 covers 13 residues. V lost 0 bases and J lost 5, with 7 bases in between. For the CDR3, the DNA is TGTGCCAGCAGCCAAGATCTATCGGAGACCCAGTACTTC. Encoded protein: CASSQDLSETQYF. The full variable domain, rest sourced from reference TRBV14 and TRBJ2-5, is EAGVTQFPSHSVIEKGQTVTLRCDPISGHDNLYWYRRVMGKEIKFLLHFVKESKQDESGMPNNRFLAERTGGTYSTLKVQPAELEDSGVYFCASSQDLSETQYFGPGTRLLVL.

A few counts support this clone. CDR3 residues: CAISGQGSSYEQYF. The CDR3 nucleotides are TGTGCCATCAGTGGGCAGGGCAGCTCCTACGAGCAGTACTTC. This chain links TRBV10-3 with TRBJ2-5; a weak D match, TRBD1 (5 bases). The DNA end lines up better with TRBJ2-7; the J call may be wrong. Per germline, CDR1 ENHRY and CDR2 SYGVKD. The CDR3 runs 14 residues.

The chain combines TRBV6-6 with TRBJ2-7, with TRBD1 matching 12 bases. Germline assignment: CDR1 MNHNY and CDR2 SVGAGI (reference sequence). With 7 bases clipped from V and 1 base from J, the junction kept 5 bases outside the gene matches. CDR3 length: 15 residues. CDR3 bases: TGTGCCAGCATGGGGGGACAGGGGGCATCCTACGAGCAGTACTTC. It encodes CASMGGQGASYEQYF.

This clone was detected a few times. The rearrangement uses TRBV6-5 and TRBJ1-6; D remains unclear. The V gene lost 2 bases and the J gene lost 7 bases, with 9 bases spanning the gap. Germline V gene sequence: CDR1 MNHEY, CDR2 SVGAGI. The CDR3 sequence is 14 residues long. CDR3 sequence: CASSYGQNNSPLHF. As DNA, the CDR3 is TGTGCCAGCAGTTACGGGCAGAACAATTCACCCCTCCACTTT.

V is TRBV15 and J is TRBJ1-6, with D hard to call. CDR1 LNHNV and CDR2 YYDKDF come from the germline V gene (reference sequence). CDR3 length: 14 amino acids. The germline V and J ends were trimmed by 0 bases and 7 bases, with 7 bases remaining between them. DNA of the CDR3: TGTGCCACCAGCAGAGATGCGGGCAATTCACCCCTCCACTTT. It yields the protein CATSRDAGNSPLHF.

This clone was recorded a few times. The chain carries TRBV27 and TRBJ2-7; possibly TRBD1 for D (6 bases). CDR1 and CDR2 (germline): MNHEY, SMNVEV (reference sequence). This CDR3 has 14 amino acids. The germline V and J ends were trimmed by 7 bases and 3 bases, with 16 bases remaining between them. CDR3 DNA sequence: TGTGCCAGCAAAACCCTCCGGGACAACTACGAGCAGTACTTC. As protein: CASKTLRDNYEQYF.